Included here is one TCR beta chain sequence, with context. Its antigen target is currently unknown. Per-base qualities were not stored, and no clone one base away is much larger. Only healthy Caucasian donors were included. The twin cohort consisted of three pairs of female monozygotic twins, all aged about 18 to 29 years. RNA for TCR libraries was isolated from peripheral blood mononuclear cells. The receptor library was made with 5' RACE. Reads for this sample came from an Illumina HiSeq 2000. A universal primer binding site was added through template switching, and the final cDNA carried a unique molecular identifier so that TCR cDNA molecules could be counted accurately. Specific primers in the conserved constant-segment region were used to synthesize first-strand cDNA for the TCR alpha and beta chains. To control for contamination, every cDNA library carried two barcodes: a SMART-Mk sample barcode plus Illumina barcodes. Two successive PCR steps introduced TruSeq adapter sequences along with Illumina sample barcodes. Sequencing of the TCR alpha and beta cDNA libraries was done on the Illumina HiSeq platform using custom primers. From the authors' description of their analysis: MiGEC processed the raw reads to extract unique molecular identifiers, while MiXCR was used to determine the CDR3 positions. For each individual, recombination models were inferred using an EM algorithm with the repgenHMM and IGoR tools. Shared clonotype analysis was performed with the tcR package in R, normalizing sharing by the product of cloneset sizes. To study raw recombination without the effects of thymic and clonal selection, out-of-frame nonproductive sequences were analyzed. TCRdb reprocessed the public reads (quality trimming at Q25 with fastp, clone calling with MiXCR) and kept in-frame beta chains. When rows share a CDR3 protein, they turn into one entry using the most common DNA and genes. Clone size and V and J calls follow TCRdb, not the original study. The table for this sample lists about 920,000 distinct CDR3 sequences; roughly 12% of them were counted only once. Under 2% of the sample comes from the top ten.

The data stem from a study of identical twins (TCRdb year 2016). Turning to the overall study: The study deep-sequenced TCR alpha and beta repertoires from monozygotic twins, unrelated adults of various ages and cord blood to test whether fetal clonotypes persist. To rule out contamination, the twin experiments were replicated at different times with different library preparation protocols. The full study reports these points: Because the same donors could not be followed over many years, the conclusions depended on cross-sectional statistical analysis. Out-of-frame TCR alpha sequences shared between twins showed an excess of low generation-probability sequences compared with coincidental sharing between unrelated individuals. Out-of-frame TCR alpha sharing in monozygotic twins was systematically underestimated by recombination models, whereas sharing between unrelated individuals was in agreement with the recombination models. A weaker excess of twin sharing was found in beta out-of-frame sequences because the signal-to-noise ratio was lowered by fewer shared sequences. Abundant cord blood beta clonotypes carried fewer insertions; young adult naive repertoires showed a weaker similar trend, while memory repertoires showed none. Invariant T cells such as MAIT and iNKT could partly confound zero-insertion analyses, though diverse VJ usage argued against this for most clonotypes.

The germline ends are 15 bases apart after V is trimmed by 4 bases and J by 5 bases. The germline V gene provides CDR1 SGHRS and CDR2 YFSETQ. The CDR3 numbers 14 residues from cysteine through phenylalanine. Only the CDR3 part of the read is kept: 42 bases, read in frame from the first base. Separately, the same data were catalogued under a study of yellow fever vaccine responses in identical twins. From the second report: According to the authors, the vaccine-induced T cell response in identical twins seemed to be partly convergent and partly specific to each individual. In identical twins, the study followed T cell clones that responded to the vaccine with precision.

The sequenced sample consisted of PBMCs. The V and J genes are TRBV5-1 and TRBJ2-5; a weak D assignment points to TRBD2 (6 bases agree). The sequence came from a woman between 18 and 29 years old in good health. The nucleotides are TGCGCCAGCAGCGATTCCGGGGGATGGGAGACCCAGTACTTC. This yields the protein CASSDSGGWETQYF.